This passage covers 17 T cell receptor beta chains from one sample sequenced in a study of T cell responses to AZD1222 COVID-19 vaccine. Libraries were prepared by immunoSEQ multiplex PCR; TCRdb keeps only in-frame clonotypes and omits some of them. The table shows more than 95,000 clones, with about 87% occurring only once. Sequenced here: peripheral blood, sampled on day 0 of AZD1222 vaccination. Source of these receptors: an adult in good health.

The chain joins TRBV27 to TRBJ2-7; 7 positions agree with TRBD1. J was trimmed by 1 base and V by 6 bases; bases with no gene match: 9. CDR3 length: 15 amino acids. Germline CDR1 and CDR2: MNHEY and SMNVEV (reference sequence). The CDR3 DNA sequence: TGTGCCAGCAGGGTACAGGGGTTGGGGTCCTACGAGCAGTACTTC. Protein: CASRVQGLGSYEQYF.

The J gene is TRBJ1-5, the V gene TRBV4-2, with D unclear. Germline V gene sequence: CDR1 LGHNA, CDR2 YNFKEQ. The CDR3 extends over 13 amino acids. V shed 3 bases and J shed 2 bases, with 5 bases lying between them. The DNA for the CDR3 is TGTGCCAGCAGCCAGTCAGGCAATCAGCCCCAGCATTTT. This gives the protein CASSQSGNQPQHF.

This sequence joins TRBV20-1 and TRBJ2-3; no reliable D call. From germline, CDR1 is DFQATT and CDR2 SNEGSKA (reference sequence). The CDR3 has 12 residues. Trimming took 3 bases from V and 2 from J, leaving 6 bases between them. This chain's CDR3 is CSASFSTDTQYF. CDR3 DNA sequence: TGCAGTGCTAGTTTTTCCACAGATACGCAGTATTTT.

This clone has more than one count but fewer than ten. The rearrangement uses TRBV6-1 and TRBJ1-2, with 9 positions matching TRBD1. This CDR3 is built from 15 residues. Germline V gene sequence: CDR1 MNHNS, CDR2 SASEGT. Unmatched junction bases numbered 9, after V lost 2 bases and J lost 8 bases. CDR3 sequence: CASSESGTGKGGYTF. The DNA for the CDR3 is TGTGCCAGCAGTGAAAGCGGGACAGGGAAGGGCGGCTACACCTTC.

J is TRBJ2-5 and V is TRBV5-1; D may be TRBD2 (5 bases). Per germline, CDR1 SGHRS and CDR2 YFSETQ. The V end was cut by 0 bases, the J end by 5 bases, with 17 bases between. This CDR3 is 16 amino acids long. The CDR3 is CASSLVPSRSGETQYF. The CDR3 nucleotides read TGCGCCAGCAGCTTGGTGCCTAGCCGGTCTGGGGAGACCCAGTACTTC.

This chain joins TRBV5-1 and TRBJ1-4; D is unresolved. The germline V gene encodes CDR1 SGHRS and CDR2 YFSETQ. CDR3 size: 16 residues. The ends were cut back, 4 bases at V and 5 bases at J, with 18 bases in the middle. For the CDR3, the DNA is TGCGCCAGCAGCGCCCCCGTTGGGAGGCCGAATGAAAAACTGTTTTTT. This translates into CASSAPVGRPNEKLFF.

The CDR3 DNA is TGTGCCAGCAGCCAATCGCCCCCCTACTACAATGAGCAGTTCTTC. It encodes CASSQSPPYYNEQFF. J is TRBJ2-1 and V is TRBV16; D is ambiguous. V was shortened by 0 bases and J by 3 bases, with 9 bases between the two germline ends. Germline CDR1 reads KGHSY; CDR2 reads FQNENV. This CDR3 has 15 amino acids.

The CDR3 here is CATSMYRGGTDTQYF. Here the CDR3 DNA reads TGTGCCACCAGCATGTATAGAGGGGGCACAGATACGCAGTATTTT. The chain links TRBV15 to TRBJ2-3; D is perhaps TRBD1 or TRBD2 (5 bases each). V lost 4 bases and J lost 1, with 12 bases in between. Per the germline V gene, CDR1 is LNHNV and CDR2 is YYDKDF (reference sequence). The CDR3 is made up of 15 amino acids.

The chain couples TRBV10-3 to TRBJ2-7; TRBD1 matches 9 bases. There are 12 residues in the CDR3. Losses at the gene ends were 8 bases for V and 6 bases for J; bases not matched to a gene: 5. Germline V gene data show CDR1 as ENHRY and CDR2 as SYGVKD. The CDR3, as DNA: TGTGCCATCTCTGGGACAGGGAGCGAGCAGTACTTC. Amino acids: CAISGTGSEQYF.

The chain uses TRBV2 and TRBJ1-1, with 8 bases identical to TRBD1. This CDR3 has 13 residues. V gave up 7 bases and J gave up 7 bases; unmatched junction bases: 8. Germline V gene data show CDR1 as SNHLY and CDR2 as FYNNEI. The CDR3 here is CASNGQGAFEAFF. CDR3 DNA: TGTGCCAGCAATGGCCAGGGGGCCTTTGAAGCTTTCTTT. The whole variable domain, remainder taken from reference TRBV2 and TRBJ1-1, is EPEVTQTPSHQVTQMGQEVILRCVPISNHLYFYWYRQILGQKVEFLVSFYNNEISEKSEIFDDQFSVERPDGSNFTLKIRSTKLEDSAMYFCASNGQGAFEAFFGQGTRLTVV.

This chain connects TRBV20-1 to TRBJ2-5, with no clear D. V was cut by 3 bases and J by 2 bases, with 25 bases left in between. This CDR3 has 18 amino acids. Germline V lookup: CDR1 DFQATT, CDR2 SNEGSKA (reference sequence). This chain's CDR3 is CSASTVRPPFNSQETQYF. The DNA of the CDR3 is TGCAGTGCTAGTACCGTCAGACCCCCCTTTAACAGTCAAGAGACCCAGTACTTC.

This sequence joins TRBV25-1 and TRBJ2-1; maybe TRBD1 (5 bases). CDR1 MGHDK and CDR2 SYGVNS come from the germline V gene. The CDR3 has 11 amino acids. Trimming took 1 base from V and 12 from J, leaving 7 bases between them. The CDR3 coding sequence is TGTGCCAGCAGTGAATCAGGGTGGCAGTTCTTC. Protein product: CASSESGWQFF.

The V and J genes are TRBV16 and TRBJ2-7; D may be TRBD2 (5 bases). V was pared by 1 base and J by 0 bases, with 19 bases between. Germline-derived CDR1 and CDR2 are KGHSY and FQNENV. The CDR3 extends over 18 amino acids. The CDR3 loop reads CASSQFVSGKTLSYEQYF. In DNA, the CDR3 is TGTGCCAGCAGCCAATTTGTCAGCGGCAAGACCCTCTCCTACGAGCAGTACTTC.

The CDR3 here is CASSLGLRYEQYF. CDR3 nucleotide sequence: TGTGCCAGCAGCTTAGGTTTGCGGTACGAGCAGTACTTC. The gene calls are TRBV7-9 and TRBJ2-7; D not certain. V was shortened by 1 base and J by 4 bases, with 8 bases between the two germline ends. The V gene's germline CDR1 is SEHNR and CDR2 FQNEAQ (reference sequence). The CDR3 consists of 13 residues.

The rearrangement uses TRBV19 and TRBJ2-1, with 12 bases that match TRBD2. The CDR3 is 16 residues long. The germline V gene has CDR1 LNHDA and CDR2 SQIVND (reference sequence). After removal of 2 bases from V and 6 bases from J, the junction contained 5 bases not matched to a gene. The CDR3 sequence: CASSIQLAGGRNEQFF. CDR3 bases: TGTGCCAGTAGTATACAACTAGCGGGAGGCCGCAATGAGCAGTTCTTC.

The chain is built from TRBV28 and TRBJ1-4; maybe TRBD1 (5 bases). This CDR3 contains 15 residues. In germline, CDR1 is MDHEN, CDR2 SYDVKM. V was trimmed by 10 bases and J by 0 bases, leaving 15 bases between them. DNA of the CDR3: TGTGCCACCTCGAGGGGTTCGGCAACTAATGAAAAACTGTTTTTT. It yields the protein CATSRGSATNEKLFF.

The chain joins TRBV18 to TRBJ1-1; 8 positions match TRBD1. This CDR3 is built from 15 residues. The V and J ends lost 3 bases and 1 base, in that order; junction bases with no gene match: 4. CDR1 is KGHSH and CDR2 is LQKENI in the germline V gene. The CDR3 nucleotides are TGTGCCAGCTCACCGGACAGGGTAGAGAACACTGAAGCTTTCTTT. It specifies CASSPDRVENTEAFF.